Listed below are T cell receptor beta chains from one sample, sequenced in a study of CD8+ T cells in alopecia areata. Data came from immunoSEQ multiplex PCR; TCRdb stores just in-frame clones and leaves some out. The table shows more than 200,000 clones, with under 80% occurring only once. Sequencing was performed on CD4+ T cells sorted from blood, taken at week 0. The receptors were sampled from a human donor with alopecia areata. The CDR3 runs from the conserved cysteine through the conserved F or W. The D gene is left open where the match is weak. Clone sizes are given selectively: once, few, many, or a class where the clone is expanded.

NA	TRBV4-2	NA	TRBJ1-2	CASREFSNYGYTF	TGTGCCAGCAGGGAATTCAGTAACTATGGCTACACCTTC
TRBD2	TRBV30	NA	TRBJ2-5	CAWSGLAGGTRWQETQYF	TGTGCCTGGAGTGGACTAGCGGGGGGGACCCGATGGCAAGAGACCCAGTACTTC
TRBD1	TRBV27	few	TRBJ2-1	CASSAGQGSSYNEQFF	TGTGCCAGCAGTGCGGGACAGGGGAGCTCCTACAATGAGCAGTTCTTC
NA	TRBV19	NA	TRBJ2-2	CASIEGGELFF	TGTGCCAGTATAGAGGGCGGGGAGCTGTTTTTT
NA	TRBV5-1	NA	TRBJ1-1	CASSLEQNTEAFF	TGCGCCAGCAGCTTGGAGCAGAACACTGAAGCTTTCTTT
TRBD2	TRBV30	NA	TRBJ2-1	CAWSGPSGSYNEQFF	TGTGCCTGGAGTGGCCCTAGCGGCTCCTACAATGAGCAGTTCTTC
NA	TRBV7-9	few	TRBJ1-5	CASSSSQGQPQHF	TGTGCCAGCAGCTCCTCACAGGGACAGCCCCAGCATTTT
TRBD2	TRBV5-1	NA	TRBJ2-1	CASSGSGFPYNEQFF	TGCGCCAGCAGCGGTAGCGGGTTCCCCTACAATGAGCAGTTCTTC
TRBD2	TRBV7-9	NA	TRBJ2-7	CASSLGGGEEQYF	TGTGCCAGCAGCCTGGGGGGAGGGGAAGAGCAGTACTTC
TRBD1	TRBV11-1	few	TRBJ2-5	CASSLVRGIQETQYF	TGTGCCAGCAGCTTAGTCAGGGGGATTCAGGAGACCCAGTACTTC
NA	TRBV7-2	NA	TRBJ1-3	CASSGIGRGNTIYF	TGTGCCAGCAGCGGCATTGGGCGGGGAAACACCATATATTTT
TRBD2	TRBV25-1	once	TRBJ2-5	CASSEFGGGRLETQYF	TGTGCCAGCAGTGAATTTGGCGGGGGGAGGTTAGAGACCCAGTACTTC
TRBD1	TRBV15	NA	TRBJ2-6	CATSRDRGSGANVLTF	TGTGCCACCAGCAGGGACAGGGGCTCTGGGGCCAACGTCCTGACTTTC
NA	TRBV20-1	NA	TRBJ2-3	CSAEGSDTQYF	TGCAGTGCAGAGGGGTCAGATACGCAGTATTTT
TRBD2	TRBV7-3	few	TRBJ2-1	CASSATSGGRGEQFF	TGTGCCAGCAGCGCGACTAGCGGGGGGAGAGGTGAGCAGTTCTTC
TRBD1	TRBV30	few	TRBJ1-5	CAWSQAGGGPRNQPQHF	TGTGCCTGGAGTCAGGCAGGGGGCGGTCCCCGCAATCAGCCCCAGCATTTT
NA	TRBV29-1	few	TRBJ2-1	CSVVILQLHEQFF	TGCAGCGTTGTTATTCTTCAACTCCATGAGCAGTTCTTC
NA	TRBV5-1	NA	TRBJ2-3	CASSLQAVEMDTQYF	TGCGCCAGCAGCTTGCAGGCGGTAGAAATGGATACGCAGTATTTT
TRBD2	TRBV5-4	NA	TRBJ2-1	CASSLSSSGSYNEQFF	TGTGCCAGCAGCTTGTCTTCTAGCGGCTCCTACAATGAGCAGTTCTTC
NA	TRBV12-5	NA	TRBJ1-1	CASGLVGEGTEAFF	TGTGCTAGTGGTTTGGTAGGCGAGGGGACTGAAGCTTTCTTT
TRBD2	TRBV4-2	NA	TRBJ2-1	CASSRTSGVLNEQFF	TGTGCCAGCAGCCGGACTAGCGGGGTTCTCAATGAGCAGTTCTTC
NA	TRBV30	few	TRBJ2-6	CAWRVGRARGANVLTF	TGTGCCTGGAGGGTAGGACGCGCTAGGGGGGCCAACGTCCTGACTTTC